This T cell receptor (beta chain) stems from a study of blood T cell repertoires in COVID-19. This clone was seen once. The repertoire was sequenced with immunoSEQ multiplex PCR; TCRdb's copy has only in-frame clones and lacks some. Of about 200,000 clones in the sample, around four fifths were seen once. The TCR was taken from a man aged 35-49 years who had recovered from COVID-19. The material sequenced was PBMCs or T cells enriched from blood (not recorded which).

The CDR3 nucleotides read TGCGCCAGCAGCTTGGGCACTCAGGGGATCCAAGAGACCCAGTACTTC. Translated, it gives CASSLGTQGIQETQYF. V is TRBV5-1 and J is TRBJ2-5; D might be TRBD1 (6 bases). Per germline, CDR1 SGHRS and CDR2 YFSETQ. CDR3 length: 16 amino acids. V was clipped by 0 bases and J by 1 base, with 13 bases between them.